A selection of T cell receptor beta chains follows, all from one sample in a study of lymphopenia after photon versus proton radiotherapy. The table came from immunoSEQ multiplex PCR; TCRdb's copy has only in-frame clones and leaves some out. This sample has about 24,000 clones, with 80% to 85% found just once. The starting material was peripheral blood, obtained from a patient treated with proton-based radiotherapy. The receptors derive from a woman between 70 and 85 years old with pancreatic cancer. The CDR3 runs from the conserved cysteine through the conserved F or W. D genes are given only for firm matches. Size is omitted from some rows. Given values are once, few, many or a class for expanded clones.

clone size	D gene	V gene	J gene	CDR3 DNA	CDR3 protein
once	TRBD1	TRBV19	TRBJ2-5	TGTGCCAGTAGTACTCCGGGACAGGGGCAGACCCAGTACTTC	CASSTPGQGQTQYF
NA	NA	TRBV7-9	TRBJ1-3	TGTGCCAGCAGCTTCAGGGAGGCGTCTGGAAACACCATATATTTT	CASSFREASGNTIYF
NA	NA	TRBV11-2	TRBJ2-7	TGTGCCAGCAGCCTTGGGTCTACTACTTACGAGCAGTACTTC	CASSLGSTTYEQYF
NA	NA	TRBV30	TRBJ1-3	TGTGCCTGGAACTCTGGAAACACCATATATTTT	CAWNSGNTIYF
few	NA	TRBV21-1	TRBJ2-7	TGTGCCAGCAGATCCTACGAGCAGTACTTC	CASRSYEQYF
NA	TRBD1	TRBV6-1	TRBJ2-3	TGTGCCAGCAGTGAAAATCTGGGCGGGACAGGGGGCAGGAATACGCAGTATTTT	CASSENLGGTGGRNTQYF
NA	TRBD2	TRBV4-1	TRBJ2-7	TGCGCCAGCAGCCCCCACGGGACTACCCTGGGGGACGAGCAGTACTTC	CASSPHGTTLGDEQYF
once	TRBD1	TRBV28	TRBJ1-1	TGTGCCAGCAGTCCGGACAGGGGAATGTACACTGAAGCTTTCTTT	CASSPDRGMYTEAFF
NA	NA	TRBV2	TRBJ1-2	TGTGCCAGCAAACCGACAGCGAACTATGGCTACACCTTC	CASKPTANYGYTF
NA	NA	TRBV27	TRBJ2-2	TGTGCCAGCAGTTTATCTGAGGGGACCGGGGAGCTGTTTTTT	CASSLSEGTGELFF
NA	TRBD2	TRBV10-3	TRBJ2-1	TGTGCCATCCGGAGTAGCGGGAGGGCCCGGGGCTCCTACAATGAGCAGTTCTTC	CAIRSSGRARGSYNEQFF
NA	TRBD1	TRBV6-4	TRBJ1-5	TGTGCCAGCAGTGACTTCCCAGGGGGTCAGCCCCAGCATTTT	CASSDFPGGQPQHF
NA	TRBD1	TRBV19	TRBJ1-1	TGTGCCAGTAGTTCCATTGAGGGGGCTCGGGCTGAAGCTTTCTTT	CASSSIEGARAEAFF
NA	NA	TRBV6-1	TRBJ1-3	TGTGCCAGCAGTGCACAGGCAAACACCATATATTTT	CASSAQANTIYF
NA	NA	TRBV7-2	TRBJ2-1	TGTGCCAGCAGCTTAGTCCCCGGCCGGTCCTACAATGAGCAGTTCTTC	CASSLVPGRSYNEQFF
NA	TRBD2	TRBV5-1	TRBJ2-7	TGCGCCAGCAGACTAGCGGGGTACTACGAGCAGTACTTC	CASRLAGYYEQYF
NA	TRBD1	TRBV11-3	TRBJ2-7	TGTGCCAGCAGGGGAGGACAGGGGAAGTACGAGCAGTACTTC	CASRGGQGKYEQYF
NA	NA	TRBV15	TRBJ1-3	TGTGCCACCAGCAGAGCTGAGGGGGAAGGAAACACCATATATTTT	CATSRAEGEGNTIYF
few	NA	TRBV2	TRBJ1-5	TGTGCCAGCAGTGAGGAGGGCCTGGGGCGCAATCAGCCCCAGCATTTT	CASSEEGLGRNQPQHF
NA	NA	TRBV19	TRBJ2-1	TGTGCCAGTAGTATAGGGAGCTCCTACAATGAGCAGTTCTTC	CASSIGSSYNEQFF
NA	NA	TRBV6-5	TRBJ2-7	TGTGCCAGCAGTTACTCGAGCGGACGGAGCGACTACGAGCAGTACTTC	CASSYSSGRSDYEQYF
NA	NA	TRBV7-7	TRBJ2-1	TGTGCTAGCAGCTTAGCTGGGTCTAGCAATGAGCAGTTCTTC	CASSLAGSSNEQFF
NA	TRBD1	TRBV2	TRBJ1-2	TGTGCCGCCAGAATGGACAGGGGGCAGGGCTATGGCTACACCTTC	CAARMDRGQGYGYTF
NA	TRBD1	TRBV7-9	TRBJ2-2	TGTGCCAGCAGCTTATGGACAGGGAACACCGGGGAGCTGTTTTTT	CASSLWTGNTGELFF
NA	NA	TRBV27	TRBJ2-5	TGTGCCAGCAGTTCCGACAGCCCACAAGAGACCCAGTACTTC	CASSSDSPQETQYF
NA	TRBD1	TRBV2	TRBJ1-6	TGTGCCGGACAGGGGGCGTATTCACCCCTCCACTTT	CAGQGAYSPLHF
NA	TRBD1	TRBV28	TRBJ1-6	TGTGCCAGCAGATGGACAGGAGTCGTATCCGCGTATAATTCACCCCTCCACTTT	CASRWTGVVSAYNSPLHF
NA	NA	TRBV6-1	TRBJ1-5	TGTGCCAGCAGAACCCCCGCGACGGATCAGCCCCAGCATTTT	CASRTPATDQPQHF
NA	NA	TRBV16	TRBJ1-2	TGTGCCAGCAGCCAGATGACACAAGAATATGGCTACACCTTC	CASSQMTQEYGYTF
NA	NA	TRBV27	TRBJ2-3	TGTGCCAGCAGTCATAACACAGGGTGGACAGATACGCAGTATTTT	CASSHNTGWTDTQYF
NA	NA	TRBV30	TRBJ1-5	TGTGCCTGGAGCCCATTGATGGGACCCCAGCATTTT	CAWSPLMGPQHF
NA	TRBD2	TRBV6-1	TRBJ2-1	TGTGCCAGCAGTAGCGGGAGCCCCGCTAATAAGCAGTTCTTC	CASSSGSPANKQFF
NA	TRBD1	TRBV7-2	TRBJ2-7	TGTGCCAGCAGCTTTACCGGACAGGGCGCCTACGAGCAGTACTTC	CASSFTGQGAYEQYF
NA	NA	TRBV7-2	TRBJ2-1	TGTGCCAGCAGCTCCTCAAGCTCCTACAATGAGCAGTTCTTC	CASSSSSSYNEQFF
NA	NA	TRBV19	TRBJ1-5	TGTGCCAGTAGTAGGGACAGCAATCAGCCCCAGCATTTT	CASSRDSNQPQHF
NA	TRBD2	TRBV7-3	TRBJ2-2	TGTGCCAGCAGCCCATCGTTAGCGGGAGGACGTACCGGGGAGCTGTTTTTT	CASSPSLAGGRTGELFF
few	TRBD1	TRBV19	TRBJ1-3	TGTGCCAGTAGCAAAAACCCCACCGGGACAGCTTCTGGAAACACCATATATTTT	CASSKNPTGTASGNTIYF
NA	NA	TRBV6-5	TRBJ1-2	TGTGCCAGCAGATTTACACAGGGCTTAAGCTGGAGGTACACCTTC	CASRFTQGLSWRYTF
few	NA	TRBV18	TRBJ2-7	TGTGCCAGCTCTTCCGGGACATTCTCCTACGAGCAGTACTTC	CASSSGTFSYEQYF
NA	NA	TRBV4-3	TRBJ2-1	TGCGCCAGCAGCCCGGGACTTACATACAATGAGCAGTTCTTC	CASSPGLTYNEQFF
few	NA	TRBV7-8	TRBJ2-7	TGTGCCAGCAGCTACCTGCTGGGTACCGCCAACGAGCAGTACTTC	CASSYLLGTANEQYF
NA	NA	TRBV6-6	TRBJ2-2	TGTGCCAGCAGTTACGCGCGGTCCACCGGGGAGCTGTTTTTT	CASSYARSTGELFF
NA	TRBD2	TRBV28	TRBJ2-3	TGTGCCAGCAGTTTATACGGGACTAGCGGCACAGATACGCAGTATTTT	CASSLYGTSGTDTQYF
NA	TRBD1	TRBV6-6	TRBJ1-5	TGTGCCAGCAGTACAACCGGGACAGGGGGCAATCAGCCCCAGCATTTT	CASSTTGTGGNQPQHF
NA	NA	TRBV2	TRBJ2-7	TGTGCCAGCAGTAGGGGGTCAGGGTACGAGCAGTACTTC	CASSRGSGYEQYF
few	TRBD2	TRBV5-1	TRBJ2-2	TGCGCCAGCAGCCTACCCACCGAACCACTAGCGGGAGCTAACACCGGGGAGCTGTTTTTT	CASSLPTEPLAGANTGELFF
NA	TRBD1	TRBV19	TRBJ2-5	TGTGCCAGTAGTGACAGTACCGGGACAGAGTACCAAGAGACCCAGTACTTC	CASSDSTGTEYQETQYF
NA	NA	TRBV28	TRBJ2-3	TGTGCCAGCAGTTTATACAGCACAGATACGCAGTATTTT	CASSLYSTDTQYF
NA	NA	TRBV7-9	TRBJ2-1	TGTGCCAGCAGCCCTGACAGAATAGGACGCAATGAGCAGTTCTTC	CASSPDRIGRNEQFF